Detailed here is one T cell receptor (beta chain). Its antigen remains unidentified. Per-nucleotide qualities are absent, and no much larger clonotype sits a single base away. The germline V gene sets CDR1 to SGDLS and CDR2 to YYNGEE. V is reduced by 4 bases and J by 6 bases, leaving a spacing of 12 bases between them. Measured from the cysteine to the phenylalanine, the CDR3 is 13 residues long. The read is trimmed to its CDR3 DNA, 39 bases read in frame from base 1. This sample is drawn from a study of vaccination effects on CD4 cells after COVID-19 (dated by TCRdb to between 2021 and 2022). About the investigation overall: Two doses of either the BNT162b2 or the mRNA-1273 mRNA SARS-CoV-2 vaccine were administered to participants. The Oncomine TCR Beta short-read assay on an Illumina iSeq 100 was used to sequence cultures from other donors in the study. The full study included roughly 10 COVID-19 convalescent patients and a handful of SARS-CoV-2-naive healthy vaccine recipients. SARS-CoV-2 spike-specific CD4+ TCR repertoires were compared before and after mRNA vaccination in COVID-19 convalescent patients and in infection-naive vaccine recipients.

Receptor amplification or capture employed the immunoSEQ multiplex PCR assay. DNA from the cultured and isolated CD4+ T cells underwent TCR beta CDR3 sequencing. The study's own analysis went as follows. The analysis removed non-productive TCR sequences, trimmed reads to the CDR3 region, and retained only CDR3s that were 7 or more amino acids long. The MANAFEST web app was used to pick out antigen-specific clonotypes by comparing their expansion in peptide wells with that in reference cultures. To count as positive, a clone had to show expansion at FDR<0.05 compared with the reference and with all other wells, an odds ratio above 5, and a frequency above 0.1% in two replicate wells. A clonotype was called cross-reactive if it was significantly expanded both in SARS-CoV-2 spike wells and in at least one common cold coronavirus spike condition. Using the stringdist R package, CDR3 similarity was measured by Levenshtein distance, and unrooted trees were constructed with ape in R 3.6.1. TCRdb took this table from immuneACCESS and kept in-frame rearrangements with V and J called. Such tables lack part of the clones; where checked against another copy, unresolved V genes explain under half of the gap, and the rest is unexplained. That table supplies the V and J calls and clone size; D and trimming were determined from the DNA. For this sample the table gives 65,000 to 90,000 clones, of which 65% to 75% were detected only once. The ten most abundant clones make up over 2.5% of the sample.

The paper's findings and limits, for the study overall: Clones induced by infection and clones induced by vaccination both contracted markedly at late timepoints after vaccination, which fits with T cell responses waning over time. The study was limited by a small number of convalescent patients and lacked early post-infection timepoints. In healthy vaccine recipients, vaccine-induced clones were almost all SARS-CoV-2 mono-reactive, with only 1 of 255 being cross-reactive with common cold coronaviruses.

In the ViraFEST assay, PBMC were stimulated with viral peptide pools, and TCR sequencing was then used to find antigen-specific CD4+ T cell clonotypes based on their expansion. After 10 to 11 days of culture, CD4+ T cells were isolated with the EasySep CD4+ T cell isolation kit. The absence of prior SARS-CoV-2 infection in healthy vaccine recipients was confirmed by negative nucleocapsid antibodies before and after vaccination. Some 2 million PBMC per well were cultured with 9 to 10 ug/ml peptides in IMDM containing roughly 5% human AB serum, roughly 9.5 IU/ml IL-2 and gentamicin. On days 3 and 7, half of the culture medium was replaced with fresh IL-2-containing medium. Unless otherwise noted, each peptide stimulation condition was cultured in triplicate wells. Using Ficoll-Paque Plus gradient centrifugation, PBMC were separated from whole blood and then either used fresh or cryopreserved at -140C. The overlapping peptide pools covered the spike proteins of SARS-CoV-2 and of the common cold coronaviruses HCoV-NL63, HCoV-OC43 and HCoV-229E. The QIAamp micro DNA kit was used to extract genomic DNA from the cultured CD4+ T cells.

This TCR derives from a human donor who received a COVID-19 vaccine. The chain is encoded by TRBV9 joined to TRBJ2-3; no D segment can be confidently identified. Sequenced here: CD4+ T cells from PBMCs cultured with HCoV-NL63 spike peptides, sampled before COVID-19 vaccination. The cell subset or site label for this specimen denotes: HCoV-NL63 spike overlapping peptide pool stimulation. The nucleotides read TGTGCCAGCAGCCCACGGGTGCTTGATACGCAGTATTTT. Its translation reads: CASSPRVLDTQYF. The reference TRBV9 and TRBJ2-3 proteins fill in what lies around the CDR3, so the full variable domain reads DSGVTQTPKHLITATGQRVTLRCSPRSGDLSVYWYQQSLDQGLQFLIQYYNGEERAKGNILERFSAQQFPDLHSELNLSSLELGDSALYFCASSPRVLDTQYFGPGTRLTVL.